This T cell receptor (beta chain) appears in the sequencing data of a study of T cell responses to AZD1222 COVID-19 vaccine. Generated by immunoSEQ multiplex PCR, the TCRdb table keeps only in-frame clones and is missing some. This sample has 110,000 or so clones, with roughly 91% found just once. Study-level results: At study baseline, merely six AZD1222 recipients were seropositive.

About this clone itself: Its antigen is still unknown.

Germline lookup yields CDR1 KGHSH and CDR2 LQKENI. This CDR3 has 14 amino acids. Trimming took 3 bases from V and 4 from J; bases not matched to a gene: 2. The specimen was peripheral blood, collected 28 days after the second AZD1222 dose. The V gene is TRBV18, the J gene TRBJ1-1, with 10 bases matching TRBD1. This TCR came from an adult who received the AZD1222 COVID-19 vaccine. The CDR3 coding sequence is TGTGCCAGCTCACCCGGACAGGGGGGCACTGAAGCTTTCTTT. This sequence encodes CASSPGQGGTEAFF.